This T cell receptor beta chain is drawn from a study of identifying expanded T cells in peripheral blood. The protocol was immunoSEQ multiplex PCR, while the TCRdb copy is restricted to in-frame clones and leaves out a portion. The data contain approximately 58,000 clones, roughly nine tenths of them seen just once; the ten biggest clones take up around 3.5%. Healthy donors had no documented immune events, such as infections, while sampled. Regarding the study as a whole: Differentially abundant clones: roughly 1.2 between replicates, 16.4 at around 2 weeks, more than 18 at four. Clone count variance between roughly 2-week samples rose with total template count.

The germline V and J ends were trimmed by 4 bases and 6 bases, with 15 bases remaining between them. CDR3 length: 14 residues. Germline-derived CDR1 and CDR2 are SGHVS and FQNEAQ. With respect to this clone: Its antigen is not identified.

Sequences were obtained from blood. The receptor was isolated from a person aged 18 to 70 in good health. This chain joins TRBV7-8 and TRBJ1-2, with D perhaps matching TRBD1 (5 bases). The chain's CDR3 is CASSSGTSGNGYTF. The CDR3 DNA follows: TGTGCCAGCAGCTCAGGGACGTCGGGGAATGGCTACACCTTC.